Sequencing of this TCR beta chain was carried out in a study of CXCR3-negative and CXCR3-positive naive CD8 T cells (dated by TCRdb to the late 2010s). At the level of the whole study: About 135 million TRB reads were obtained in total, roughly 1.5 +/- 0.3 million reads per library. The diversity and physicochemical repertoire analyses included fewer than twelve donors pooled from two independent experiments. TRBV-TRBJ cluster analysis included naive subsets from about 5 donors and memory cells from 3 donors. The investigation overall reported the following: TRBV-TRBJ usage was similar between naive CXCR3-negative and CXCR3-positive cells from the same donor, while memory cells showed distinct patterns. Compared with CXCR3-negative naive cells, CXCR3-positive naive cells had TRB CDR3s with higher hydrophobicity (lower Kidera factor 4), lower energy, and higher strength and volume indices. Surface CD5, linked to self-reactivity in mice, was comparable between naive subsets; TCR interaction strength was therefore also inferred from TRB CDR3 physicochemical properties. Freshly isolated PBMCs were used for most assays because CXCR3 expression went down partially after cryopreservation. Comparably high repertoire diversity was found in both naive subsets, whereas much lower repertoire diversity was found in memory CD8+ T cells.

Reads for this sample came from a NextSeq 550. The Human TCR Profiling Kit (MiLaboratory) was used to prepare UMI-labeled 5' RACE TRB cDNA libraries. The full amount of extracted RNA was used for cDNA synthesis, and the full amount of resulting cDNA was used for PCR amplification. Libraries were prepared in parallel with an identical number of PCR cycles. On the authors' methods: With a minimum of two reads required per UMI, MIGEC and MiXCR pulled out about 54,000 +/- 9,700 unique UMI-labeled TRB cDNA molecules from each library. On average, each library contained about 40,000 +/- 10,000 functional in-frame TRB CDR3 nucleotide clonotypes without stop codons. Diversity metrics, including normalized Shannon-Wiener and Chao1, were computed in VDJtools after downsampling to 5000 UMI-labeled TRB molecules per sample. Clonotype-size-weighted physicochemical properties of the central five CDR3 residues (interaction energy, strength, volume and Kidera factor 4) were computed in VDJtools. Through TCRdb reprocessing, the reads give one entry per CDR3 protein sequence; DNA is omitted. These V and J calls are TCRdb output, not the study's own analysis. The sample table records about 130,000 distinct CDR3 sequences. The biggest ten clones account for about 0.44% of the sample.

Each CD8+ T cell subset was flow-sorted in triplicate, with over 250,000 cells per subset placed directly into RLT lysis buffer. To keep memory contaminants out, a stringent definition of naive CD8+ T cells was applied: CD45RO-CCR7+CD27+CD95-. Standard density gradient centrifugation was used to isolate peripheral blood mononuclear cells from buffy coats. Naive CXCR3-negative and CXCR3-positive CD8+ T cells were flow-sorted on a FACSAria III. An RNeasy Mini Kit was used to extract total RNA from the sorted cells. Its CDR3 holds 16 amino acids, cysteine through phenylalanine. A DNA sequence was not provided. CDR1 LGHNA and CDR2 YNFKEQ are derived from the germline V gene. As concerns this clonotype: Its antigen has not been determined.

The chain was built from TRBV4-2 and TRBJ2-3; the D call from TCRdb, TRBD2, cannot be confirmed without DNA. The receptor was derived from a human donor in good health. Some clones in this sample may be carry-over from other donors' samples. Sample: naive CXCR3- CD8+ T cells from blood. This specimen's cell subset or site label, per the study, means: CD45RO-CCR7+CD27+CD95- naive CD8+ T cells lacking CXCR3 (TNR3-). This receptor carries the CDR3 CASSQDQSSGADTQYF.